One and the same sample provided the 8 T cell receptor beta chains below, sequenced in a study of cytomegalovirus exposure and HLA in healthy donors. Sequencing used immunoSEQ multiplex PCR; TCRdb keeps in-frame clones, though not all of them. The sample lists approximately 81,000 clones, 85% to 95% seen once, with 0.55% to 0.8% in the top ten. Specimen: PBMCs. These receptors were obtained from a man younger than 30 in good health and CMV-seronegative.

The rearrangement uses TRBV4-2 and TRBJ2-3; 8 bases are a match to TRBD1. Germline V gene sequence: CDR1 LGHNA, CDR2 YNFKEQ. The CDR3 runs 18 residues. J lost 2 bases, V lost 4 bases, and 14 bases had no gene match. The CDR3 loop is CASSLQGASDTSTDTQYF. As DNA, the CDR3 is TGTGCCAGCAGCCTCCAGGGGGCTAGCGATACCTCCACAGATACGCAGTATTTT.

The genes are TRBV6-1 and TRBJ2-1; possibly TRBD2 for D (6 bases). The V gene's germline CDR1 is MNHNS and CDR2 SASEGT. The V gene lost 7 bases and the J gene lost 3 bases, with 16 bases spanning the gap. The CDR3 has 15 amino acids. CDR3 DNA: TGTGCCAGCACCAGGGTTGGGGGGAACTACAATGAGCAGTTCTTC. Translation gives CASTRVGGNYNEQFF.

This chain joins TRBV7-8 and TRBJ2-7; D is ambiguous. The CDR3 is 13 amino acids. Per germline, CDR1 SGHVS and CDR2 FQNEAQ. The ends were cut back, 6 bases at V and 2 bases at J, with 11 bases in the middle. Written as DNA, the CDR3 is TGTGCCAGCAGAAGTACGGTAACCTACGAGCAGTACTTC. Residues: CASRSTVTYEQYF.

Only a few counts were recorded for this clone. The gene calls are TRBV5-1 and TRBJ2-7; the D is unclear. V lost 0 bases, J lost 2 bases, and 12 bases lay in between. From germline, CDR1 is SGHRS and CDR2 YFSETQ. This CDR3 has 15 residues. As DNA, the CDR3 is TGCGCCAGCAGCTTGGCCGCAGGCCAGCCCTACGAGCAGTACTTC. This encodes CASSLAAGQPYEQYF.

J is TRBJ2-1 and V is TRBV11-2; possible D gene TRBD1, 7 bases. The CDR3 totals 15 residues. V was clipped by 5 bases and J by 6 bases, with 17 bases between them. The germline gives CDR1 SGHAT, CDR2 FQNNGV. CDR3 sequence reads: CASSQQGGRFNEQFF. In DNA, the CDR3 is TGTGCCAGCAGCCAGCAGGGGGGTAGGTTCAATGAGCAGTTCTTC.

The chain recombines TRBV5-1 with TRBJ2-2, with 10 bases that match TRBD2. The J segment lost 2 bases and the V segment lost 4 bases, leaving 5 bases of the junction unmatched. The CDR3 is 16 amino acids. CDR1 SGHRS and CDR2 YFSETQ come from the germline V gene. The CDR3 DNA follows: TGCGCCAGCAGCAGTCTAGCGGGGGTCAACACCGGGGAGCTGTTTTTT. It specifies CASSSLAGVNTGELFF.

The chain is built from TRBV4-1 and TRBJ1-5; 8 bases are a match to TRBD1. Germline V gene lookup returns CDR1 MGHRA and CDR2 YSYEKL. The J segment lost 2 bases and the V segment lost 0 bases, leaving 3 bases of the junction unmatched. The CDR3 runs 16 residues. Written as DNA, the CDR3 is TGCGCCAGCAGCCAAGAGGGGACAGGTCGCAATCAGCCCCAGCATTTT. It is translated as CASSQEGTGRNQPQHF.

This chain links TRBV18 with TRBJ1-1, with 10 bases identical to TRBD1. The CDR3 is 13 residues long. V was clipped by 5 bases and J by 3 bases; unmatched bases: 0. Per germline, CDR1 KGHSH and CDR2 LQKENI. The CDR3 protein is CASSGTGDTEAFF. The CDR3 coding sequence is TGTGCCAGCTCAGGGACAGGGGACACTGAAGCTTTCTTT. The entire variable domain, with the rest obtained from reference TRBV18 and TRBJ1-1, is as follows: NAGVMQNPRHLVRRRGQEARLRCSPMKGHSHVYWYRQLPEEGLKFMVYLQKENIIDESGMPKERFSAEFPKEGPSILRIQQVVRGDSAAYFCASSGTGDTEAFFGQGTRLTVV.